The clone carrying this T cell receptor (beta chain) has only a few counts. Antigen specificity is unknown. These data are taken from a study of blood T cell dynamics during melanoma immunotherapy. Study-wide results and caveats: PBMC repertoires of eventual disease-control patients split at W3 into clonality or diversity gains.

Time point denoted: week 3, after first cycle of checkpoint inhibitor. One draw preceded checkpoint blockade; another followed its first cycle at week 3. Each bulk PBMC sample had approximately 400 ng DNA loaded. Produced via immunoSEQ multiplex PCR; TCRdb's table is partial and in-frame only. Among 8,000 or so clones listed, more than 70% were seen once. Germline V CDR1 and CDR2: SGDLS, YYNGEE. The ends lost 4 bases at V and 2 bases at J; junction bases unmatched: 6. CDR3 length equals 15 residues. This TCR was sampled from a human donor with melanoma. The sequenced sample was blood, obtained from a patient treated with checkpoint blockade. The V and J genes are TRBV9 and TRBJ2-7, with 10 bases that match TRBD1. CDR3 residues: CASSYRTGGTYEQYF. The CDR3 DNA is TGTGCCAGCAGCTACCGGACAGGGGGAACCTACGAGCAGTACTTC. Full variable domain (outside the CDR3, taken from reference TRBV9 and TRBJ2-7): DSGVTQTPKHLITATGQRVTLRCSPRSGDLSVYWYQQSLDQGLQFLIQYYNGEERAKGNILERFSAQQFPDLHSELNLSSLELGDSALYFCASSYRTGGTYEQYFGPGTRLTVT.